Presented here are 6 T cell receptor beta chains from one specimen sequenced in a study of T cell responses to AZD1222 COVID-19 vaccine. Using immunoSEQ multiplex PCR, the repertoire was profiled, and TCRdb retains in-frame clones only, with some absent. The table records 140,000 or so clones, roughly nine tenths of them present only once. Specimen: peripheral blood, collected 28 days after the second dose of the MenACWY control vaccine. Every receptor here comes from an adult who received the MenACWY meningococcal vaccine as a control.

The rearrangement joins TRBV5-1 to TRBJ2-1, with 7 nucleotides matching TRBD2. Trimming took 0 bases from V and 0 from J; bases not matched to a gene: 0. The CDR3 sequence is 15 residues long. CDR1 and CDR2 (germline): SGHRS, YFSETQ. The CDR3 DNA sequence: TGCGCCAGCAGCTTGGGCGGGAGCTCCTACAATGAGCAGTTCTTC. Its protein product is CASSLGGSSYNEQFF. Variable domain in full (rest from reference TRBV5-1 and TRBJ2-1): KAGVTQTPRYLIKTRGQQVTLSCSPISGHRSVSWYQQTPGQGLQFLFEYFSETQRNKGNFPGRFSGRQFSNSRSEMNVSTLELGDSALYLCASSLGGSSYNEQFFGPGTRLTVL.

J is TRBJ1-2 and V is TRBV24-1; 7 bases are a match to TRBD1. Germline trimming cut 3 bases from V and 3 bases from J; bases unmatched to any gene: 6. The CDR3 has 15 residues. Germline CDR1 KGHDR, CDR2 SFDVKD. The CDR3 protein is CATSDPGTGDYGYTF. Here the CDR3 DNA reads TGTGCCACCAGTGATCCCGGCACAGGGGACTATGGCTACACCTTC.

This clone was seen more than once but under ten times. J is TRBJ1-6 and V is TRBV7-2; D is perhaps TRBD1 (6 bases). The germline V gene encodes CDR1 SGHTA and CDR2 FQGNSA. The V end was cut by 5 bases, the J end by 5 bases, with 10 bases between. The CDR3 covers 14 residues. CDR3 sequence (DNA): TGTGCCAGCAGCACTTACAGGGATAATTCACCCCTCCACTTT. It codes for CASSTYRDNSPLHF.

The V gene is TRBV7-2, the J gene TRBJ2-3; D possibly matches TRBD1 or TRBD2 (5 bases each). The V gene's germline CDR1 is SGHTA and CDR2 FQGNSA. The ends were cut back, 4 bases at V and 3 bases at J, with 20 bases in the middle. This CDR3 region has 17 residues. The CDR3 DNA reads TGTGCCAGCAGCTCCCTCGCTGGGTGGGACGGAACAGATACGCAGTATTTT. Protein: CASSSLAGWDGTDTQYF.

This clone occurred once. V usage is TRBV5-4 and J usage is TRBJ2-7; D ambiguous. CDR1 is SGHNT and CDR2 is YYREEE in the germline V gene (reference sequence). The CDR3 is 18 amino acids. V lost 3 bases to trimming and J lost 3 bases, with 25 bases between them. The CDR3 bases are TGTGCCAGCAGCTATTCTTTGTCCTCTCCGGACCTAATCTACGAGCAGTACTTC. It encodes CASSYSLSSPDLIYEQYF.

V gene TRBV6-2 or TRBV6-3 combines with J gene TRBJ1-1; TRBD1 aligns across 9 bases. CDR1 is MNHEY and CDR2 is SVGEGT in the germline V gene. Unmatched junction bases numbered 6, after V lost 5 bases and J lost 8 bases. The CDR3 is 13 amino acids. The CDR3 spells CASSLGTGNEAFF. As DNA, the CDR3 is TGTGCCAGCAGTCTCGGGACAGGGAACGAAGCTTTCTTT.